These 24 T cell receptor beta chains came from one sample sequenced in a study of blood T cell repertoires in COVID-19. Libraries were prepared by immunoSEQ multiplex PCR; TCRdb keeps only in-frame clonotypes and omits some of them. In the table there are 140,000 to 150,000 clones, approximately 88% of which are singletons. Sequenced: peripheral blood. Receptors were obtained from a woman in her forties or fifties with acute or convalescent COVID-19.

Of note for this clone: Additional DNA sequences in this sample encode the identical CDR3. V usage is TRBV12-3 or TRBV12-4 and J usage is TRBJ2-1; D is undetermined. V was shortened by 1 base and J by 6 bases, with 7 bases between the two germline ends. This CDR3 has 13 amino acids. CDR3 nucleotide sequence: TGTGCCAGCAGTTTAGGGGCCTCCAATGAGCAGTTCTTC. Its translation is CASSLGASNEQFF.

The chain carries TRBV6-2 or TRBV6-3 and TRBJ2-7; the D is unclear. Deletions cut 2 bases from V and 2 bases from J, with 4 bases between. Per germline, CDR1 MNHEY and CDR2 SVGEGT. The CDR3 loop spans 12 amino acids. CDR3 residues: CASSYEAYEQYF. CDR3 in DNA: TGTGCCAGCAGTTACGAGGCCTACGAGCAGTACTTC.

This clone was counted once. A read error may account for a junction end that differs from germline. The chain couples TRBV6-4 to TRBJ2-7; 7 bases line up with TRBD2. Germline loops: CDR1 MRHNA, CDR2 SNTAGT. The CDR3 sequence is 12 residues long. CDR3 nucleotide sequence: TGTGCCAGCAGTGACTCAGGCGGGAGAGGGGACTTC. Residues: CASSDSGGRGDF.

The chain's CDR3 is CASGTGGFVNGYTF. CDR3 DNA sequence: TGTGCCAGCGGTACCGGGGGATTCGTAAACGGCTACACCTTC. The rearrangement joins TRBV6-5 to TRBJ1-2, with D possibly being TRBD1 (5 bases). V shed 8 bases and J shed 8 bases, with 21 bases lying between them. The CDR3 sequence is 14 residues long. Germline V lookup: CDR1 MNHEY, CDR2 SVGAGI.

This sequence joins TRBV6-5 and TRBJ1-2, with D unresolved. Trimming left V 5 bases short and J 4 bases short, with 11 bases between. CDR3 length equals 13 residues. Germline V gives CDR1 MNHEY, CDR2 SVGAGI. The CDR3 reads CASSRIGGYGYTF. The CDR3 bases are TGTGCCAGCAGTCGGATCGGCGGCTATGGCTACACCTTC.

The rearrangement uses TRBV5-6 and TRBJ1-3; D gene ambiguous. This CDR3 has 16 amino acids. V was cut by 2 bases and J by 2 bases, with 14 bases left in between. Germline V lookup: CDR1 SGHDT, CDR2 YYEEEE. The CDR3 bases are TGTGCCAGCAGCTTTACGGGTGGTGCCCCTGGAAACACCATATATTTT. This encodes CASSFTGGAPGNTIYF.

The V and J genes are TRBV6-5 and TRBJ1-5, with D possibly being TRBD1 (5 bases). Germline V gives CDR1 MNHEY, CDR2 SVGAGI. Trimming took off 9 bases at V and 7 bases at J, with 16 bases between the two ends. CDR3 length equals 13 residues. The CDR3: CASGGQGGQPQHF. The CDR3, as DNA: TGTGCCAGTGGTGGGCAGGGAGGGCAGCCCCAGCATTTT.

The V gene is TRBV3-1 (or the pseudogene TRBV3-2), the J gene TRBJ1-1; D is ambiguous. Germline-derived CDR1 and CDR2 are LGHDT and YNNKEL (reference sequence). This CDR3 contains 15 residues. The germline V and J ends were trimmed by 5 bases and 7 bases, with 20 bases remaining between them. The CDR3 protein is CASSSRRRPRVEAFF. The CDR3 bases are TGTGCCAGCAGCTCCCGACGGAGGCCGCGAGTTGAAGCTTTCTTT.

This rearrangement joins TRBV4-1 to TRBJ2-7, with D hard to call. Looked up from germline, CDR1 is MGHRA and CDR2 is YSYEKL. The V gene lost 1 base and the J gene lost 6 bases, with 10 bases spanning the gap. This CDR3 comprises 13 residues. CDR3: CASSQVAQSEQYF. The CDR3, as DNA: TGCGCCAGCAGCCAAGTAGCCCAGAGCGAGCAGTACTTC.

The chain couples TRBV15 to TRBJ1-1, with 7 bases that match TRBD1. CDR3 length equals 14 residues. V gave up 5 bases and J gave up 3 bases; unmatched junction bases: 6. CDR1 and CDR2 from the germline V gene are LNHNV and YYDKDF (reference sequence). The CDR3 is CATSLGGFYTEAFF. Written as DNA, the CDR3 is TGTGCCACCAGCCTAGGGGGCTTCTACACTGAAGCTTTCTTT.

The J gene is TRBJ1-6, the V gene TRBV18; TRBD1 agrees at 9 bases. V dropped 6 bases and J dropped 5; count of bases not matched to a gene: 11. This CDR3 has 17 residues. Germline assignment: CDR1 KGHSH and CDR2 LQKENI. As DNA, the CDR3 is TGTGCCAGCTCCCGGAACCCCACAGGGGGCGATAATTCACCCCTCCACTTT. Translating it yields CASSRNPTGGDNSPLHF.

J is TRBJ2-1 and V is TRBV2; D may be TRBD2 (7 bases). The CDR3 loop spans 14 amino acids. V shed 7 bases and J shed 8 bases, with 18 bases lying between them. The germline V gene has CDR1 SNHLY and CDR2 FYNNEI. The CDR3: CASTGGGSRDEQFF. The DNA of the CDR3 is TGTGCCAGCACGGGGGGCGGGAGTCGGGATGAGCAGTTCTTC.

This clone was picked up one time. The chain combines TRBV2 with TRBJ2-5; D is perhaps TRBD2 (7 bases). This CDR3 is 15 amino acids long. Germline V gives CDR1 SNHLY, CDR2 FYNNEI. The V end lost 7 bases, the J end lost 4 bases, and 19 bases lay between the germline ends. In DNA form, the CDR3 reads TGTGCCAGCACCGGCCAACAGGGAGGGGGAGAGACCCAGTACTTC. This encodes CASTGQQGGGETQYF.

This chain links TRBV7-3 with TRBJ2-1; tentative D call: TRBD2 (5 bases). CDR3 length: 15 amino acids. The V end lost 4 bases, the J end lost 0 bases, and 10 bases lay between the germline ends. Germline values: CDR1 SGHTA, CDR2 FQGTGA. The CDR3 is CASSWTVSSYNEQFF. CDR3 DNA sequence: TGTGCCAGCAGCTGGACTGTCAGCTCCTACAATGAGCAGTTCTTC.

Here the CDR3 DNA reads TGTGCCAGCCGGGGGTGGAACACTGAAGCTTTCTTT. Its translation: CASRGWNTEAFF. The rearrangement links TRBV12-3 or TRBV12-4 to TRBJ1-1; maybe TRBD1 (5 bases). Trimming stripped 8 bases from V and 1 base from J, with 8 bases between. CDR3 length: 12 residues.

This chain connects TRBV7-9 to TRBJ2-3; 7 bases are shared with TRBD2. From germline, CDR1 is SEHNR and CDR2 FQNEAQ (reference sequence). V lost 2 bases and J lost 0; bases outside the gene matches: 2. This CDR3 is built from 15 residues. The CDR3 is CASSLLAASTDTQYF. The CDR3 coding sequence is TGTGCCAGCAGCTTACTAGCGGCTAGCACAGATACGCAGTATTTT.

The CDR3 DNA is TGTGCCAGCTCAACGCCCCCGGAGGGTGCCGAGCAGTACTTC. Amino acid sequence: CASSTPPEGAEQYF. The chain carries TRBV18 and TRBJ2-7, with a possible D match to TRBD2 (6 bases). Trimming took off 5 bases at V and 6 bases at J, with 17 bases between the two ends. The CDR3 runs 14 residues. The germline V gene encodes CDR1 KGHSH and CDR2 LQKENI.

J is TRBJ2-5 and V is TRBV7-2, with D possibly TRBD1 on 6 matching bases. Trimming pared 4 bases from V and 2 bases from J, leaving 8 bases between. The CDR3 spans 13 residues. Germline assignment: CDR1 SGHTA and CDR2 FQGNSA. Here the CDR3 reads CASSYRVQETQYF. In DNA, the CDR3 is TGTGCCAGCAGCTACAGGGTTCAAGAGACCCAGTACTTC.

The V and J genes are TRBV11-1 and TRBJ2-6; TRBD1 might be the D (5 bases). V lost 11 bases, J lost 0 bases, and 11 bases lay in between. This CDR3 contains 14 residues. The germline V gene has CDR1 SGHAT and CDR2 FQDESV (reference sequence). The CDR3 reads CAVSGRSGANVLTF. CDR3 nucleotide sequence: TGTGCCGTCTCAGGGCGCTCTGGGGCCAACGTCCTGACTTTC.

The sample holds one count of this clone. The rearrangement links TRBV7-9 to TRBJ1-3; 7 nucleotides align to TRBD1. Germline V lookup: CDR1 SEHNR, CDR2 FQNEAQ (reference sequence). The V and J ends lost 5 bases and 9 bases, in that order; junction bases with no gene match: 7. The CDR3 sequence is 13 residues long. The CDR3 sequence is CASSGDSRRTIYF. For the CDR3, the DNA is TGTGCCAGCAGCGGGGACAGTCGGCGCACCATATATTTT.

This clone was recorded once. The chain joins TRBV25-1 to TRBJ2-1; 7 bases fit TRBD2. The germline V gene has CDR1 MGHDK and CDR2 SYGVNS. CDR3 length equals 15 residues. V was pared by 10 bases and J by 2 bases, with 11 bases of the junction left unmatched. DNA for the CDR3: TGTGCCACCCGGAGGGCGGGAGTAGCCTACAATGAGCAGTTCTTC. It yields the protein CATRRAGVAYNEQFF.

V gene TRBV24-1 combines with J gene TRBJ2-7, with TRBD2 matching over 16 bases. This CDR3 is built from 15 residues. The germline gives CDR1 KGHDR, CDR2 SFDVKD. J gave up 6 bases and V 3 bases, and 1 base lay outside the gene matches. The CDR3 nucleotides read TGTGCCACCAGTGATGGGACTAGCGGGAGGGCCGAGCAGTACTTC. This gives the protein CATSDGTSGRAEQYF.

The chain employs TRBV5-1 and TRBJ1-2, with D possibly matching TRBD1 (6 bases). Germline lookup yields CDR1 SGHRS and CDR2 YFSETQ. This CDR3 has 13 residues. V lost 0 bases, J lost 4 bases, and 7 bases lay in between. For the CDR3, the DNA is TGCGCCAGCAGCTTGGAAGGGGGCTATGGCTACACCTTC. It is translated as CASSLEGGYGYTF.

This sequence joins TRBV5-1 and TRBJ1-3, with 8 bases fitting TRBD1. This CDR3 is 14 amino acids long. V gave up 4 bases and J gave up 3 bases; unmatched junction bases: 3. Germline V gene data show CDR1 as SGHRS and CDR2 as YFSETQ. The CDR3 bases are TGCGCCAGCAGCGGACAGGGAAGTGGAAACACCATATATTTT. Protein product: CASSGQGSGNTIYF.